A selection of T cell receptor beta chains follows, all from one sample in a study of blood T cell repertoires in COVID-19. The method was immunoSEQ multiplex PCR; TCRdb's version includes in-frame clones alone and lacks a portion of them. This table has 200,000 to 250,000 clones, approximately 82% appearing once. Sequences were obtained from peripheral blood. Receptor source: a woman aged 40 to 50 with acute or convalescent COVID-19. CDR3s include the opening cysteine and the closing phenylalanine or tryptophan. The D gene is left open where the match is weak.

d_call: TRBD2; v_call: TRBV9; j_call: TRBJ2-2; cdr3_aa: CASSVDPPGLVVGELFF; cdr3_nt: TGTGCCAGCAGCGTAGATCCACCGGGACTAGTAGTCGGGGAGCTGTTTTTT
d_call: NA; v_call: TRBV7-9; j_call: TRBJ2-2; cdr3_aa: CASSTGLGTGELFF; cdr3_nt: TGTGCCAGCAGCACAGGGTTGGGCACCGGGGAGCTGTTTTTT
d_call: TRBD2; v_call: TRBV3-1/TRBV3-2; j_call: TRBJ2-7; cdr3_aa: CASSQDGLAGNYEQYF; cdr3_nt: TGTGCCAGCAGCCAAGATGGCCTAGCGGGGAACTACGAGCAGTACTTC
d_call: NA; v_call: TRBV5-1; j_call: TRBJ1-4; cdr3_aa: CASSLAYGALSAANEKLFF; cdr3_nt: TGCGCCAGCAGCTTGGCCTATGGGGCCTTGAGTGCAGCTAATGAAAAACTGTTTTTT
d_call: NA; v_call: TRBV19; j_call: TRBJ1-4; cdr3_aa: CASSIVGSTNEKLFF; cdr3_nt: TGTGCCAGTAGTATAGTGGGCTCAACTAATGAAAAACTGTTTTTT
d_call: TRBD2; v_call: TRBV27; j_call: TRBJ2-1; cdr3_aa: CASSLDTAGDYNEQFF; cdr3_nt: TGTGCCAGCAGTTTAGACACAGCGGGAGACTACAATGAGCAGTTCTTC
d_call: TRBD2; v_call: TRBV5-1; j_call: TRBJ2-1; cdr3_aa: CASSSLRESGDREQFF; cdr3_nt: TGCGCCAGCAGCTCCCTGAGAGAAAGCGGGGACCGTGAGCAGTTCTTC
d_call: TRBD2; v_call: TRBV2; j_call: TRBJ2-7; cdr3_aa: CASSEARISGSYEQYF; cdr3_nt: TGTGCCAGCAGTGAAGCGCGAATTAGCGGGAGCTACGAGCAGTACTTC
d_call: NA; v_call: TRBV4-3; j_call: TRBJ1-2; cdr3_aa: CASSQDPGGNYGYTF; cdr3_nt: TGCGCCAGCAGCCAAGACCCCGGGGGGAACTATGGCTACACCTTC
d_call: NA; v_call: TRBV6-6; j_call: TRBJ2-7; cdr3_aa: CASSSDEAHEQYF; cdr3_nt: TGTGCCAGCAGTTCCGATGAGGCCCACGAGCAGTACTTC
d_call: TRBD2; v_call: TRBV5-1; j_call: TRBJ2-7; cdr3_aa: CASSRTSGSYEQYF; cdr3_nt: TGCGCCAGCAGCAGGACTAGCGGGAGCTACGAGCAGTACTTC
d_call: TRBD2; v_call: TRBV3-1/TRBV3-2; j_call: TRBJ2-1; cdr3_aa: CASSPTRLAGGPTEQFF; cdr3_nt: TGTGCCAGCAGCCCAACTCGACTAGCGGGAGGGCCTACTGAGCAGTTCTTC